These 17 T cell receptor beta chains were all obtained from the same sample, sequenced in a study of long-term antiretroviral therapy in people with HIV. The assay, immunoSEQ v3.0, was run at survey level. Sequencing used immunoSEQ multiplex PCR; TCRdb keeps in-frame clones, though not all of them. The data contain about 21,000 clones, 65% to 90% of them singletons. This material consisted of unsorted PBMCs, taken 0.1 years before starting antiretroviral therapy. The receptors here all came from a man aged 40-49 years with HIV.

The chain has TRBV18 and TRBJ2-7; D assignment may be TRBD1 or TRBD2 (5 bases each). CDR1 is KGHSH and CDR2 is LQKENI in the germline V gene. Trimming cost V 0 bases and J 2 bases, with 14 bases left between them. The CDR3 consists of 16 residues. CDR3 in DNA: TGTGCCAGCTCACCACCCATAGGCGAGGGGACCTACGAGCAGTACTTC. It yields the protein CASSPPIGEGTYEQYF.

This clone was observed a handful of times. V usage is TRBV27 and J usage is TRBJ1-6; 9 bases align to TRBD1. V lost 2 bases to trimming and J lost 3 bases; unmatched junction nucleotides: 5. CDR3 length: 17 amino acids. The germline V gene has CDR1 MNHEY and CDR2 SMNVEV (reference sequence). The CDR3 is CASSLRGQGYYNSPLHF. The CDR3 DNA reads as TGTGCCAGCAGTTTACGAGGACAGGGGTACTATAATTCACCCCTCCACTTT.

V is TRBV28 and J is TRBJ1-1, with 7 nucleotides matching TRBD1. Germline-derived CDR1 and CDR2 are MDHEN and SYDVKM. After removal of 2 bases from V and 1 base from J, the junction contained 4 bases not matched to a gene. This CDR3 spans 15 amino acids. The CDR3 loop reads CASSLLRGPNTEAFF. For the CDR3, the DNA is TGTGCCAGCAGTTTACTTAGGGGGCCGAACACTGAAGCTTTCTTT.

This chain links TRBV6-5 with TRBJ1-2; no definite D call. The V gene's germline CDR1 is MNHEY and CDR2 SVGAGI. Trimming removed 7 bases from V and 2 bases from J, with 11 bases in between. This CDR3 is built from 13 residues. The DNA of the CDR3 is TGTGCCAGCAAATGGGCGATGAACTATGGCTACACCTTC. This gives the protein CASKWAMNYGYTF.

The chain couples TRBV7-2 to TRBJ2-2; weak D call: TRBD2 (5 bases). The CDR3 length is 16 residues. The V and J ends lost 2 bases and 2 bases respectively, with 12 bases between them. Germline V CDR1 and CDR2: SGHTA, FQGNSA. The CDR3 is CASSLFELGNTGELFF. CDR3 nucleotides: TGTGCCAGCAGCTTATTCGAACTAGGAAACACCGGGGAGCTGTTTTTT. Full variable domain (rest looked up from reference TRBV7-2 and TRBJ2-2): GAGVSQSPSNKVTEKGKDVELRCDPISGHTALYWYRQSLGQGLEFLIYFQGNSAPDKSGLPSDRFSAERTGGSVSTLTIQRTQQEDSAVYLCASSLFELGNTGELFFGEGSRLTVL.

This rearrangement joins TRBV7-9 to TRBJ1-3; D remains ambiguous. Trimming cost V 8 bases and J 1 base, with 15 bases left between them. Germline V CDR1 and CDR2: SEHNR, FQNEAQ (reference sequence). The length of the CDR3 is 15 residues. CDR3 residues: CASFAVGESGNTIYF. The CDR3 nucleotides are TGTGCCAGCTTTGCTGTGGGCGAATCTGGAAACACCATATATTTT.

The V and J genes are TRBV27 and TRBJ2-3; D gene uncertain. The V end was cut by 4 bases, the J end by 0 bases, with 14 bases between. There are 16 residues in the CDR3. Germline CDR1 and CDR2: MNHEY and SMNVEV (reference sequence). In nucleotides, the CDR3 is TGTGCCAGCAGTTCCGGCGGTTGGCTAAGCACAGATACGCAGTATTTT. Translated, it gives CASSSGGWLSTDTQYF.

The chain uses TRBV5-4 and TRBJ2-2, with D perhaps TRBD2 (7 bases). Germline assignment: CDR1 SGHNT and CDR2 YYREEE (reference sequence). Between the trimmed V and J ends, which lost 4 bases and 4 bases, there was a span of 17 bases. This CDR3 has 16 amino acids. The CDR3 DNA is TGTGCCAGCAGCCCTGGGGGGGCGCGACCCACCGGGGAGCTGTTTTTT. Its protein product is CASSPGGARPTGELFF.

This rearrangement joins TRBV28 to TRBJ2-7, with 10 bases lining up with TRBD1. Per germline, CDR1 MDHEN and CDR2 SYDVKM. The CDR3 is 15 residues long. V gave up 6 bases and J gave up 2 bases; unmatched junction bases: 7. The CDR3 DNA sequence: TGTGCCAGCAGGGGGGGACAGGGGCCTACCTACGAGCAGTACTTC. It codes for CASRGGQGPTYEQYF.

By share, this clone counts as medium-sized. This chain connects TRBV7-9 to TRBJ2-3, with 12 bases aligning to TRBD2. Germline loops: CDR1 SEHNR, CDR2 FQNEAQ (reference sequence). The CDR3 is made up of 16 amino acids. The junction had 3 bases not matched to a gene; V was cut back by 1 base and J by 4 bases. The CDR3 protein is CASSLGLAGAPDTQYF. CDR3 nucleotide sequence: TGTGCCAGCAGCTTAGGACTAGCGGGGGCTCCAGATACGCAGTATTTT. The full variable domain, rest sourced from reference TRBV7-9 and TRBJ2-3, is DTGVSQNPRHKITKRGQNVTFRCDPISEHNRLYWYRQTLGQGPEFLTYFQNEAQLEKSRLLSDRFSAERPKGSFSTLEIQRTEQGDSAMYLCASSLGLAGAPDTQYFGPGTRLTVL.

The chain uses TRBV14 and TRBJ2-1; no firm D call. The CDR3 totals 15 residues. CDR1 is SGHDN, CDR2 FVKESK, per germline. Trimming cost V 3 bases and J 0 bases, with 9 bases left between them. For the CDR3, the DNA is TGTGCCAGCAGCCACGGCCGAAGCTCCTACAATGAGCAGTTCTTC. This translates into CASSHGRSSYNEQFF.

This clone is labeled as medium-sized (0.01 to 0.1%). The chain couples TRBV2 to TRBJ2-7; tentatively, D is TRBD2 (6 bases). The CDR3 has 14 residues. Germline-derived CDR1 and CDR2 are SNHLY and FYNNEI. The germline V and J ends were trimmed by 4 bases and 4 bases, with 14 bases remaining between them. CDR3 nucleotides: TGTGCCAGCAGTGTGATAGCGGCCTCGTACGAGCAGTACTTC. Its protein product is CASSVIAASYEQYF.

CDR3 region: CASSQDGEGQGYEQYF. The CDR3 DNA reads TGCGCCAGCAGCCAAGATGGAGAGGGACAGGGCTACGAGCAGTACTTC. This chain uses TRBV4-3 with TRBJ2-7, with 9 nucleotides matching TRBD1. Per germline, CDR1 LGHNA and CDR2 YSLEER. Trimming removed 0 bases from V and 3 bases from J; junction bases left unmatched: 6. The CDR3 runs to 16 residues.

V gene TRBV30 combines with J gene TRBJ2-2; TRBD1 aligns across 8 bases. V gave up 1 base and J gave up 5 bases; unmatched junction bases: 9. Germline-derived CDR1 and CDR2 are GTSNPN and SVGIG (reference sequence). CDR3 length equals 16 residues. The CDR3 bases are TGTGCCTGGAGTGGAGTACCGAGGGACAGGACCGGGGAGCTGTTTTTT. The encoded protein is CAWSGVPRDRTGELFF.

V is TRBV2 and J is TRBJ1-4; TRBD1 aligns across 8 bases. This CDR3 region has 15 residues. Germline CDR1 is SNHLY and CDR2 is FYNNEI. V dropped 7 bases and J dropped 7; count of bases not matched to a gene: 11. DNA of the CDR3: TGTGCCAGCACCGAAGCCGGGACAGGTTTTGAAAAACTGTTTTTT. This gives the protein CASTEAGTGFEKLFF. Complete variable domain (other parts from reference TRBV2 and TRBJ1-4): EPEVTQTPSHQVTQMGQEVILRCVPISNHLYFYWYRQILGQKVEFLVSFYNNEISEKSEIFDDQFSVERPDGSNFTLKIRSTKLEDSAMYFCASTEAGTGFEKLFFGSGTQLSVL.

The chain recombines TRBV29-1 with TRBJ2-1; 11 positions match TRBD1. V shed 6 bases and J 7 bases; nucleotides not matched to a gene: 11. There are 15 residues in the CDR3. CDR1 and CDR2 (germline): SQVTM, ANQGSEA. As DNA, the CDR3 is TGCAGCGTGAACCAGGGACAGGGGGAGTTGAATGAGCAGTTCTTC. Its protein is CSVNQGQGELNEQFF.

The J gene is TRBJ1-4, the V gene TRBV28; unclear D gene. The germline V gene encodes CDR1 MDHEN and CDR2 SYDVKM. CDR3 size: 14 residues. V lost 3 bases to trimming and J lost 8 bases, with 13 bases between them. The CDR3 reads CASSFGYPREKLFF. The CDR3 DNA reads TGTGCCAGCAGTTTTGGGTATCCGCGGGAAAAACTGTTTTTT.